This TCR beta chain was retrieved from a study of brain T cells in children with intractable seizures. TCRdb keeps only in-frame clones here, not all; method: immunoSEQ multiplex PCR. The sample carries about 20,000 clones, 90% to 95% recorded once. Only cases whose brain tissue showed the highest T cell transcript signatures were sequenced. This specimen consisted of peripheral blood, obtained at surgery. The clonotype was recovered from a boy between 10 and 17 years old with focal cortical dysplasia and intractable seizures.

CDR3 amino acids: CASSHPFYTGELFF. CDR3 DNA: TGTGCCAGCAGCCACCCTTTTTACACCGGGGAGCTGTTTTTT. The chain employs TRBV21-1 and TRBJ2-2. TRBV21-1 is classified as a pseudogene. This CDR3 is built from 14 residues.